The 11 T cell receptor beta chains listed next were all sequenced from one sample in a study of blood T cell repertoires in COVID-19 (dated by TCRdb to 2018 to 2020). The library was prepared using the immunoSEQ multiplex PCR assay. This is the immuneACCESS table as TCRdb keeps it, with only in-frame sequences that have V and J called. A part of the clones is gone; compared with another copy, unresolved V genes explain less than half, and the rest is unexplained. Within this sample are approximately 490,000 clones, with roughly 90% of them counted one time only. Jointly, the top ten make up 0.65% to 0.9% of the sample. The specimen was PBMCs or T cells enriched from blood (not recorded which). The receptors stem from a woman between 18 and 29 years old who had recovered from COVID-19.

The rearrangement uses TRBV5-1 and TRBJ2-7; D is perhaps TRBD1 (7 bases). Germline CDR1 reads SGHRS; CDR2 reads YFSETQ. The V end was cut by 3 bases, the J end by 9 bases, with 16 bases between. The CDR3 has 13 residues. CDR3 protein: CASSWITGDSQYF. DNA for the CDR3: TGCGCCAGCAGCTGGATAACAGGGGACTCGCAGTACTTC.

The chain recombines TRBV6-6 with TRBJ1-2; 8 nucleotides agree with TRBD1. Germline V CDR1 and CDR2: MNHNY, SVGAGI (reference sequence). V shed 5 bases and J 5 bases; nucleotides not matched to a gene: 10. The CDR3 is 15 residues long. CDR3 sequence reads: CASSLTGEGFYGYTF. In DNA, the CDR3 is TGTGCCAGCAGTCTGACAGGGGAGGGGTTTTATGGCTACACCTTC.

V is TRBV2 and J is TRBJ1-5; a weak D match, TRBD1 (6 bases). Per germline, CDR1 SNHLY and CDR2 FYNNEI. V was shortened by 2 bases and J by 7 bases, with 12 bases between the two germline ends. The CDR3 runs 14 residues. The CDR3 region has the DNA TGTGCCAGCAGTGAATTCCTGACAGGCCAGCCCCAGCATTTT. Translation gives CASSEFLTGQPQHF.

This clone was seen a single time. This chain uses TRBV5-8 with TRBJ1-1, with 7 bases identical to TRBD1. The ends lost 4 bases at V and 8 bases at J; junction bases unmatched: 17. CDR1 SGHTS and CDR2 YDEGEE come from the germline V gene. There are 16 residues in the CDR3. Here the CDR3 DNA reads TGTGCCAGCAGCGAGTTAGGGGCAGGGGGTGGTATGGAAGCTTTCTTT. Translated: CASSELGAGGGMEAFF.

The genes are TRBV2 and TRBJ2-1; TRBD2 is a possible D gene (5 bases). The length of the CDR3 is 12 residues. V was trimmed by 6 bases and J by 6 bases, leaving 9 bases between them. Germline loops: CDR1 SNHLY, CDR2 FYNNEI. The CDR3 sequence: CASRPGLNEQFF. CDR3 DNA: TGTGCCAGCAGGCCAGGACTCAATGAGCAGTTCTTC. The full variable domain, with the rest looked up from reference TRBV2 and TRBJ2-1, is EPEVTQTPSHQVTQMGQEVILRCVPISNHLYFYWYRQILGQKVEFLVSFYNNEISEKSEIFDDQFSVERPDGSNFTLKIRSTKLEDSAMYFCASRPGLNEQFFGPGTRLTVL.

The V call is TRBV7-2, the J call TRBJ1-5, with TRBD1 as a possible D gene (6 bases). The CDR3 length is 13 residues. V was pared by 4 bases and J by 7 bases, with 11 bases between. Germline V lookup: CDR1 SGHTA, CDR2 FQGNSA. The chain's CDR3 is CASSYDTGQPQHF. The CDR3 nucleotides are TGTGCCAGCAGCTACGACACAGGGCAGCCCCAGCATTTT. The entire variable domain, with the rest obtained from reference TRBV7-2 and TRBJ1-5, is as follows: GAGVSQSPSNKVTEKGKDVELRCDPISGHTALYWYRQSLGQGLEFLIYFQGNSAPDKSGLPSDRFSAERTGGSVSTLTIQRTQQEDSAVYLCASSYDTGQPQHFGDGTRLSIL.

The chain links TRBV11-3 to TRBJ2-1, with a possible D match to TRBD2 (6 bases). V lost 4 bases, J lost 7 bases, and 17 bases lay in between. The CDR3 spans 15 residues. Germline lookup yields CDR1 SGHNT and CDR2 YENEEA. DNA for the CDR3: TGTGCCAGCAGCTCGAGGGCGGGGTTTGGAAATGAGCAGTTCTTC. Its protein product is CASSSRAGFGNEQFF.

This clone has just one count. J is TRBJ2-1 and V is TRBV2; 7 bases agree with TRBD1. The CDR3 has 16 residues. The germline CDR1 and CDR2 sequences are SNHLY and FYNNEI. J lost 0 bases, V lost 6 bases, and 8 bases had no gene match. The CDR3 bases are TGTGCCAGCAGAGGCCGACGGGACAGCTCCTACAATGAGCAGTTCTTC. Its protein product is CASRGRRDSSYNEQFF.

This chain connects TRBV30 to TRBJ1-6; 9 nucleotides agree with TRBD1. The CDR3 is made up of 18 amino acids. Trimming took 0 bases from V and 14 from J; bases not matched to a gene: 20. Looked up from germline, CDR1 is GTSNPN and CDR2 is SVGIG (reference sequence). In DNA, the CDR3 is TGTGCCTGGAGTGTGGTATTTTTGCGTCCGGGACAGGGAGTCGCCCTCCACTTT. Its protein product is CAWSVVFLRPGQGVALHF. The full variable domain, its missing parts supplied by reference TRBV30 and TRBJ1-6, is SQTIHQWPATLVQPVGSPLSLECTVEGTSNPNLYWYRQAAGRGLQLLFYSVGIGQISSEVPQNLSASRPQDRQFILSSKKLLLSDSGFYLCAWSVVFLRPGQGVALHFGNGTRLTVT.

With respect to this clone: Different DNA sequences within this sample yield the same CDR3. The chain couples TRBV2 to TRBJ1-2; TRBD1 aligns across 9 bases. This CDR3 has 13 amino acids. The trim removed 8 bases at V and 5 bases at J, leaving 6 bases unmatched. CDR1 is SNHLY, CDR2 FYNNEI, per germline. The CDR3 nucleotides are TGTGCCAGCTCCGGGACAGGGAATTATGGCTACACCTTC. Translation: CASSGTGNYGYTF.

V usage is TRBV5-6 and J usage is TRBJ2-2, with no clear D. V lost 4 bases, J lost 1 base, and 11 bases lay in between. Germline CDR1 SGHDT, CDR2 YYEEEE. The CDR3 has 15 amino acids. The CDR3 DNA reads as TGTGCCAGCAGCCTGTACTTCAAGAACACCGGGGAGCTGTTTTTT. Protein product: CASSLYFKNTGELFF. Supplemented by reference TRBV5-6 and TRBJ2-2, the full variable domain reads DAGVTQSPTHLIKTRGQQVTLRCSPKSGHDTVSWYQQALGQGPQFIFQYYEEEERQRGNFPDRFSGHQFPNYSSELNVNALLLGDSALYLCASSLYFKNTGELFFGEGSRLTVL.